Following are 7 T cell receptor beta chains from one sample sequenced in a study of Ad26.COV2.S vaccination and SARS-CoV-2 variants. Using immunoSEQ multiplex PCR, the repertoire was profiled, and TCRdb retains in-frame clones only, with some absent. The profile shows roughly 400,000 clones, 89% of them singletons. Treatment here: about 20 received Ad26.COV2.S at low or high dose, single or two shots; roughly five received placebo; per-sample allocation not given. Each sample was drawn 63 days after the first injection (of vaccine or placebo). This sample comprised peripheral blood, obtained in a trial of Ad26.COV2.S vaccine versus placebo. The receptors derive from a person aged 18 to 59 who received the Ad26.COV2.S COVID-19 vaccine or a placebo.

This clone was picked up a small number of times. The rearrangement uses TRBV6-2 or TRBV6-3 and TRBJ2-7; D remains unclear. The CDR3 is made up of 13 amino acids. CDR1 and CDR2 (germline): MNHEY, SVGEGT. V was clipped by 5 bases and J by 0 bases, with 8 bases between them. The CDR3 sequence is CASSRTSSYEQYF. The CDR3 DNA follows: TGTGCCAGCAGTAGGACGAGCTCCTACGAGCAGTACTTC.

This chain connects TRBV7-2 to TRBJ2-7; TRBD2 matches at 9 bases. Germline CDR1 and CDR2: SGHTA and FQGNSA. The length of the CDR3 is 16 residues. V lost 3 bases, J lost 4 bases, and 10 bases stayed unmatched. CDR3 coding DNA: TGTGCCAGCAGCTTGTCTAGGCTAGCGGGATCATACGAGCAGTACTTC. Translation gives CASSLSRLAGSYEQYF.

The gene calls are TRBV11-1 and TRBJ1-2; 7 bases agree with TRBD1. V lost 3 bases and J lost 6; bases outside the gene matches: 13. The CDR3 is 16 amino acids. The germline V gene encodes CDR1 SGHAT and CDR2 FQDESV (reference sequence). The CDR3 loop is CASSLSAPGQSDGYTF. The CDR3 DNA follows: TGTGCCAGCAGCTTGTCGGCTCCGGGACAGAGCGATGGCTACACCTTC.

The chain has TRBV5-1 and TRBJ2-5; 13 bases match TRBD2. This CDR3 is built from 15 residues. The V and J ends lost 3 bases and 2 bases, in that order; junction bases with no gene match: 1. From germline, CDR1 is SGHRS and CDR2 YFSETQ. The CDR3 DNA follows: TGCGCCAGCAGCTGGGGACTAGCGGGGCAAGAGACCCAGTACTTC. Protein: CASSWGLAGQETQYF.

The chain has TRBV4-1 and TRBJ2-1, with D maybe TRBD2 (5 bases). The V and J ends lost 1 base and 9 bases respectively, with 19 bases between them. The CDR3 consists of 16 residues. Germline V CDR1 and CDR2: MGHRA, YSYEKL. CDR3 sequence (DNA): TGCGCCAGCAGCCAAGTGGATTCCCCCCTTGGGAGTGAGCAGTTCTTC. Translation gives CASSQVDSPLGSEQFF.

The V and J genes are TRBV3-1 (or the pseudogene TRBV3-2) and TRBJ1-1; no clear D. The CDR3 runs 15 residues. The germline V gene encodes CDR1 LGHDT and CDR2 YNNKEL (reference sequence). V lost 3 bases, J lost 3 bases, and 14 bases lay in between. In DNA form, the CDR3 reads TGTGCCAGCAGCCAGCAGACCGAGTGGTACACTGAAGCTTTCTTT. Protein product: CASSQQTEWYTEAFF.

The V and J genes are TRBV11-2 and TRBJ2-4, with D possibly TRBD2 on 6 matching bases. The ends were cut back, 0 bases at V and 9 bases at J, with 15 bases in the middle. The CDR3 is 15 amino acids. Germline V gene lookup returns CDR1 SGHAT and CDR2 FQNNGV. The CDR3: CASSLDRRVGGIQYF. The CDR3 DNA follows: TGTGCCAGCAGCTTAGATCGGAGGGTGGGTGGCATTCAGTACTTC.